Presented here are 25 T cell receptor beta chains from one specimen sequenced in a study of cytomegalovirus exposure and HLA in healthy donors. Both 60 Vbeta primers and 13 Jbeta primers went into the PCR. Using immunoSEQ multiplex PCR, the repertoire was profiled, and TCRdb retains in-frame clones only, with some absent. The repertoire holds 150,000 to 200,000 clones, with about nine tenths as singletons. Material: PBMCs. The receptor set was obtained from a boy younger than 10 in good health and CMV-seronegative.

The genes are TRBV20-1 and TRBJ2-7; no definite D call. CDR3 length: 11 amino acids. Trimming removed 1 base at V and 5 bases at J, with 6 bases between. Germline V lookup: CDR1 DFQATT, CDR2 SNEGSKA (reference sequence). The CDR3 loop reads CSARGAHEQYF. CDR3 DNA: TGCAGTGCTAGAGGGGCCCACGAGCAGTACTTC.

J is TRBJ2-1 and V is TRBV6-1, with D possibly TRBD2 on 6 matching bases. CDR3 length: 12 residues. The V gene lost 6 bases and the J gene lost 13 bases, with 16 bases spanning the gap. Germline lookup yields CDR1 MNHNS and CDR2 SASEGT. The CDR3 sequence: CASRDYTLLQFF. For the CDR3, the DNA is TGTGCCAGCAGGGACTATACACTACTTCAGTTCTTC.

This clone was seen only once. The rearrangement links TRBV6-1 to TRBJ2-7; 8 bases line up with TRBD2. Losses at the gene ends were 1 base for V and 5 bases for J; bases not matched to a gene: 4. The CDR3 is 14 residues long. Germline V gives CDR1 MNHNS, CDR2 SASEGT. The DNA of the CDR3 is TGTGCCAGCAGTGAAGGCGGGGGGCCCCACGAGCAGTACTTC. This translates into CASSEGGGPHEQYF.

The chain has TRBV28 and TRBJ1-2; 7 nucleotides line up with TRBD1. Germline CDR1 and CDR2: MDHEN and SYDVKM. The CDR3 runs to 14 residues. Trimming at V came to 4 bases and at J to 7 bases, leaving 9 bases not matched to a gene. CDR3 nucleotides: TGTGCCAGCAGTTCAACAGACAGGGTGCGTGGCTACACCTTC. Amino acids: CASSSTDRVRGYTF.

The chain employs TRBV5-8 and TRBJ2-7, with D possibly TRBD1 on 7 matching bases. Per the germline V gene, CDR1 is SGHTS and CDR2 is YDEGEE. The ends were cut back, 0 bases at V and 5 bases at J, with 18 bases in the middle. The CDR3 spans 16 residues. Written as DNA, the CDR3 is TGTGCCAGCAGCTTGGTTCAGGGGGGTTCGCCAGACGAGCAGTACTTC. Its protein is CASSLVQGGSPDEQYF.

The chain employs TRBV7-6 and TRBJ2-7, with 9 bases identical to TRBD1. The V gene's germline CDR1 is SGHVS and CDR2 FNYEAQ. The CDR3 runs 16 residues. V shed 1 base and J 3 bases; nucleotides not matched to a gene: 7. CDR3 DNA sequence: TGTGCCAGCAGCTTAGGGGCCGGGACAGGGCGCTACGAGCAGTACTTC. It yields the protein CASSLGAGTGRYEQYF.

The chain's CDR3 is CASSPGFFQPQHF. The CDR3 DNA reads TGTGCCAGCAGTCCAGGGTTCTTTCAGCCCCAGCATTTT. The chain carries TRBV6-6 and TRBJ1-5, with a weak D call TRBD1 (5 bases). Germline V CDR1 and CDR2: MNHNY, SVGAGI (reference sequence). The V and J ends lost 5 bases and 6 bases respectively, with 11 bases between them. The CDR3 is 13 amino acids.

This clone has just one count. The CDR3 region is CASSYVASGSYEQYF. The CDR3 region has the DNA TGTGCCAGCAGTTACGTGGCTAGCGGGAGTTACGAGCAGTACTTC. The J gene is TRBJ2-7, the V gene TRBV6-5; 10 bases map to TRBD2. CDR1 MNHEY and CDR2 SVGAGI come from the germline V gene. The CDR3 length is 15 residues. Germline trimming cut 2 bases from V and 4 bases from J; bases unmatched to any gene: 5.

The chain joins TRBV2 to TRBJ2-5; D call uncertain. The CDR3 covers 13 residues. Trimming took off 6 bases at V and 5 bases at J, with 13 bases between the two ends. The germline gives CDR1 SNHLY, CDR2 FYNNEI. DNA for the CDR3: TGTGCCAGCAGGAGACCGGTTAGCGAGACCCAGTACTTC. Its translation is CASRRPVSETQYF.

The gene calls are TRBV7-9 and TRBJ2-7; 13 bases line up with TRBD2. This CDR3 has 16 residues. Trimming removed 5 bases from V and 2 bases from J; junction bases left unmatched: 6. Germline V lookup: CDR1 SEHNR, CDR2 FQNEAQ (reference sequence). The CDR3 sequence is CASSPLAGGPTYEQYF. The CDR3 DNA reads TGTGCCAGCAGCCCACTAGCGGGGGGGCCTACCTACGAGCAGTACTTC.

In its sample, this clone was seen once. J is TRBJ1-1 and V is TRBV7-6, with TRBD1 as a possible D gene (6 bases). Germline loops: CDR1 SGHVS, CDR2 FNYEAQ. Trimming took off 2 bases at V and 6 bases at J, with 16 bases between the two ends. There are 15 residues in the CDR3. CDR3 residues: CASSLLGSGDPEAFF. CDR3 nucleotides: TGTGCCAGCAGCTTATTAGGGTCAGGGGACCCTGAAGCTTTCTTT.

The chain links TRBV9 to TRBJ2-7; D perhaps matches TRBD1 (6 bases). Trimming cost V 0 bases and J 0 bases, with 7 bases left between them. Germline-derived CDR1 and CDR2 are SGDLS and YYNGEE. This CDR3 has 14 residues. This chain's CDR3 is CASSVAGASYEQYF. For the CDR3, the DNA is TGTGCCAGCAGCGTAGCAGGGGCCTCCTACGAGCAGTACTTC. The full variable domain, with the rest looked up from reference TRBV9 and TRBJ2-7, is DSGVTQTPKHLITATGQRVTLRCSPRSGDLSVYWYQQSLDQGLQFLIQYYNGEERAKGNILERFSAQQFPDLHSELNLSSLELGDSALYFCASSVAGASYEQYFGPGTRLTVT.

The CDR3, as DNA: TGTGCCAGCAGCGGGGGGGGGTTTTGGAACACTGAAGCTTTCTTT. Translating it yields CASSGGGFWNTEAFF. The V call is TRBV6-1, the J call TRBJ1-1, with a tentative D call TRBD1 (5 bases). CDR1 is MNHNS, CDR2 SASEGT, per germline. This CDR3 is 15 amino acids long. V was shortened by 6 bases and J by 1 base, with 15 bases between the two germline ends.

The rearrangement links TRBV6-1 to TRBJ1-4; D gene ambiguous. The CDR3 is made up of 14 amino acids. The germline CDR1 and CDR2 sequences are MNHNS and SASEGT. V lost 4 bases, J lost 8 bases, and 14 bases lay in between. Here the CDR3 reads CASSGSTQKEKLFF. CDR3 nucleotides: TGTGCCAGCAGTGGGTCCACTCAAAAAGAAAAACTGTTTTTT.

This clone was seen just once. The genes are TRBV19 and TRBJ1-2, with TRBD1 matching 7 bases. The V segment lost 6 bases and the J segment 5 bases; nucleotides outside the gene matches: 6. The germline V gene has CDR1 LNHDA and CDR2 SQIVND (reference sequence). The length of the CDR3 is 13 residues. In DNA, the CDR3 is TGTGCCAGTAGGTCCGGGACAGTTTATGGCTACACCTTC. Amino acids: CASRSGTVYGYTF.

The chain combines TRBV11-2 with TRBJ2-7; 9 bases match TRBD2. V was pared by 8 bases and J by 5 bases, with 22 bases of the junction left unmatched. Germline V CDR1 and CDR2: SGHAT, FQNNGV. The CDR3 totals 18 residues. CDR3 nucleotide sequence: TGTGCCAGCTCACTTGGGGCTAGCGGGATAAAGTTAGACGACGAGCAGTACTTC. Amino acids: CASSLGASGIKLDDEQYF.

The CDR3 here is CASSLGLAGGTDTQYF. The CDR3 DNA follows: TGTGCCAGCAGCTTAGGACTAGCGGGAGGGACAGATACGCAGTATTTT. This chain links TRBV7-8 with TRBJ2-3, with 14 bases lining up with TRBD2. The ends lost 1 base at V and 3 bases at J; junction bases unmatched: 0. The CDR3 is made up of 16 amino acids. Germline CDR1 reads SGHVS; CDR2 reads FQNEAQ.

There are a few counts of this clone. This sequence joins TRBV30 and TRBJ2-6; 7 bases agree with TRBD1. The CDR3 loop spans 14 amino acids. J gave up 4 bases and V 5 bases, and 5 bases lay outside the gene matches. Per germline, CDR1 GTSNPN and CDR2 SVGIG (reference sequence). The CDR3, as DNA: TGTGCCTGGGTGACAGGGTTAGGGGCCAACGTCCTGACTTTC. Amino acid sequence: CAWVTGLGANVLTF.

The CDR3 loop is CASSLRGGSNQPQHF. The CDR3 DNA follows: TGTGCCAGCAGCTTAAGAGGGGGAAGCAATCAGCCCCAGCATTTT. The chain is built from TRBV7-2 and TRBJ1-5; TRBD1 is a possible D gene (6 bases). The germline CDR1 and CDR2 sequences are SGHTA and FQGNSA. V dropped 2 bases and J dropped 1 base, with 9 bases sitting between them. The CDR3 covers 15 residues. Filled out from reference TRBV7-2 and TRBJ1-5, the complete variable domain reads GAGVSQSPSNKVTEKGKDVELRCDPISGHTALYWYRQSLGQGLEFLIYFQGNSAPDKSGLPSDRFSAERTGGSVSTLTIQRTQQEDSAVYLCASSLRGGSNQPQHFGDGTRLSIL.

The J gene is TRBJ1-5, the V gene TRBV21-1; the table assigns TRBD1, which was not confirmed against the DNA. TRBV21-1 is a recognized pseudogene. This CDR3 region has 15 residues. The DNA for the CDR3 is TGTGCCAGCAGCGCAGCGACAGGTCCCCCCTGGCCCCAGCATTTT. This gives the protein CASSAATGPPWPQHF.

This clone was found once. The gene calls are TRBV5-5 and TRBJ1-1; 8 bases map to TRBD1. CDR3 length equals 15 residues. Germline trimming cut 6 bases from V and 6 bases from J; bases unmatched to any gene: 13. Germline V lookup: CDR1 SGHKS, CDR2 YYEKEE (reference sequence). CDR3 in DNA: TGTGCCAGCAACCCTGTATACAGGGGGACGTCTGAAGCTTTCTTT. As protein: CASNPVYRGTSEAFF.

The rearrangement uses TRBV10-3 and TRBJ1-4, with TRBD1 matching over 10 bases. The ends lost 6 bases at V and 6 bases at J; junction bases unmatched: 4. This CDR3 has 14 amino acids. Germline values: CDR1 ENHRY, CDR2 SYGVKD. The CDR3 protein is CAIRAGTGDEKLFF. In nucleotides, the CDR3 is TGTGCCATCAGGGCCGGGACAGGGGATGAAAAACTGTTTTTT.

The rearrangement links TRBV6-6 to TRBJ2-7; 7 bases are a match to TRBD1. Germline CDR1 and CDR2: MNHNY and SVGAGI (reference sequence). The CDR3 sequence is 13 residues long. The V gene end was trimmed by 8 bases and the J gene end by 5 bases; junction bases not matched to a gene: 9. CDR3 amino acids: CASWGQSSHEQYF. CDR3 coding DNA: TGTGCCAGCTGGGGACAGAGTTCCCACGAGCAGTACTTC.

V usage is TRBV20-1 and J usage is TRBJ1-2; 7 positions agree with TRBD1. J gave up 6 bases and V 6 bases, and 4 bases lay outside the gene matches. The CDR3 covers 11 residues. Germline-derived CDR1 and CDR2 are DFQATT and SNEGSKA (reference sequence). CDR3 loop: CSATDRNGYTF. The CDR3, as DNA: TGCAGTGCAACGGACAGGAATGGCTACACCTTC.

The V and J genes are TRBV9 and TRBJ1-2; D may be TRBD1 (6 bases). V was shortened by 4 bases and J by 0 bases, with 13 bases between the two germline ends. The CDR3 has 15 residues. Germline CDR1 is SGDLS and CDR2 is YYNGEE. The chain's CDR3 is CASSPSNRANYGYTF. CDR3 DNA sequence: TGTGCCAGCAGCCCCAGTAACAGGGCTAACTATGGCTACACCTTC.